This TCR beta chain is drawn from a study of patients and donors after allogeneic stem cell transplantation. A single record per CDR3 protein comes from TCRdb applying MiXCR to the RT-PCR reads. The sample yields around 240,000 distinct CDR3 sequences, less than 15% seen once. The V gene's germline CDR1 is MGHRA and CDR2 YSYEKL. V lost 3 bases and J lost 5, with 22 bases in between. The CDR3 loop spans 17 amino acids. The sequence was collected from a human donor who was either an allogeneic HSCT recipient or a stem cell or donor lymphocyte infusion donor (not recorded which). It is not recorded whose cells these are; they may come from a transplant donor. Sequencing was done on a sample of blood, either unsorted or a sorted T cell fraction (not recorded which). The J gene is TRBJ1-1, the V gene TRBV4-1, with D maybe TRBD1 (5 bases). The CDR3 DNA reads TGCGCCAGCAGCCATCCCGGGGACGTCTTATCGGTGACTGAAGCTTTCTTT. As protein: CASSHPGDVLSVTEAFF.